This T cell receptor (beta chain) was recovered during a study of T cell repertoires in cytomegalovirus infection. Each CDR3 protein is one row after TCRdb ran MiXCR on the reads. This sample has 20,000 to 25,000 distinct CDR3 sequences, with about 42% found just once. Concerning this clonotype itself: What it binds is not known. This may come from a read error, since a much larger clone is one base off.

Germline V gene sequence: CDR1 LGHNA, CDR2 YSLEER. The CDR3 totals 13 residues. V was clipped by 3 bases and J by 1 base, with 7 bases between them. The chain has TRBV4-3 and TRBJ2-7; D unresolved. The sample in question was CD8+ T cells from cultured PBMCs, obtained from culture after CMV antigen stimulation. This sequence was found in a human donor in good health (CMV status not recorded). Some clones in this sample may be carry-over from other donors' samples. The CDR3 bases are TGCGCCAGCAGCCAGGAAAGGTCCTACGAGCAGTACTTC. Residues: CASSQERSYEQYF.